One sample yielded the 18 T cell receptor beta chains listed below, sequenced in a study of T cells in Graves' hyperthyroidism and ophthalmopathy (dated by TCRdb to the late 2010s). Receptor amplification or capture employed multiplex PCR. These reads were obtained on an Illumina HiSeq 2000. The TCR beta CDR3 regions were amplified from the RNA transcripts. The TCR CDR3 was subjected to a first round of RT-PCR using the HTBI primer set and the Qiagen OneStep RT-PCR kit. The raw public reads went through TCRdb reprocessing: fastp at Q25, MiXCR clone calling, in-frame beta chains kept. A single entry per CDR3 protein holds the most common genes and DNA from its merged rows. For this sample there are a few hundred thousand distinct CDR3 sequences; roughly a sixth appear just once. Roughly 3.4% of the sample is held by the ten biggest clonotypes. Sequencing was performed on blood. The receptors derive from a woman in her 40s with Graves' ophthalmopathy.

The V call is TRBV6-2 or TRBV6-3, the J call TRBJ2-1, with 13 bases aligning to TRBD2. V was pared by 6 bases and J by 9 bases, with 8 bases of the junction left unmatched. This CDR3 is 15 amino acids long. CDR1 is MNHEY and CDR2 is SVGEGT in the germline V gene. CDR3 nucleotides: TGTGCCAGCAGAACGGGACTAGCGGGAAGGAGTGAGCAGTTCTTC. Residues: CASRTGLAGRSEQFF.

This clonotype appeared a few times. The chain has TRBV4-1 and TRBJ2-1; D gene uncertain. Germline V gene data show CDR1 as MGHRA and CDR2 as YSYEKL. The CDR3 contains 17 residues. Trimming removed 1 base from V and 2 bases from J, with 15 bases in between. CDR3 in DNA: TGCGCCAGCAGCCAAGGGCCGGGTTCAAGTCCCTACAATGAGCAGTTCTTC. Its translation: CASSQGPGSSPYNEQFF.

V gene TRBV6-2 or TRBV6-3 combines with J gene TRBJ2-7; TRBD1 aligns across 7 bases. Germline trimming cut 5 bases from V and 0 bases from J; bases unmatched to any gene: 7. From germline, CDR1 is MNHEY and CDR2 SVGEGT. The CDR3 runs 15 residues. CDR3 amino acids: CASSGETGSSYEQYF. The CDR3 bases are TGTGCCAGCAGTGGAGAGACAGGGAGCTCCTACGAGCAGTACTTC.

Ten or more counts support this clonotype. This rearrangement joins TRBV2 to TRBJ1-4; D perhaps matches TRBD1 (5 bases). Per the germline V gene, CDR1 is SNHLY and CDR2 is FYNNEI. V was cut by 3 bases and J by 8 bases, with 13 bases left in between. The CDR3 runs 14 residues. The CDR3, as DNA: TGTGCCAGCAGTGAGGGGACCCTAAGAGAAAAACTGTTTTTT. Translated: CASSEGTLREKLFF.

The table lists this clonotype with many counts. The chain is built from TRBV28 and TRBJ1-2; possible D gene TRBD1, 6 bases. V was pared by 6 bases and J by 4 bases, with 15 bases between. The CDR3 contains 14 residues. CDR1 is MDHEN, CDR2 SYDVKM, per germline. DNA of the CDR3: TGTGCCAGCAGCATATCGACAGGTGCCTATGGCTACACCTTC. It codes for CASSISTGAYGYTF.

The chain combines TRBV5-1 with TRBJ2-1, with TRBD2 matching 7 bases. The CDR3 is 13 residues long. The germline V gene has CDR1 SGHRS and CDR2 YFSETQ. Trimming removed 4 bases from V and 10 bases from J; junction bases left unmatched: 8. CDR3 sequence: CASSLTIGGEQFF. The CDR3 nucleotides read TGCGCCAGCAGCCTTACTATCGGGGGGGAGCAGTTCTTC.

The chain uses TRBV5-5 and TRBJ2-1; no firm D call. V was trimmed by 4 bases and J by 6 bases, leaving 11 bases between them. Germline V gene data show CDR1 as SGHKS and CDR2 as YYEKEE (reference sequence). The CDR3 length is 13 residues. The DNA for the CDR3 is TGTGCCAGCAGCGTCCGAGGTGCCAATGAGCAGTTCTTC. This translates into CASSVRGANEQFF.

This clonotype was picked up a small number of times. The CDR3 protein is CAIRARTADNEQFF. Here the CDR3 DNA reads TGTGCCATCAGAGCCCGGACAGCCGACAATGAGCAGTTCTTC. The chain has TRBV10-3 and TRBJ2-1; possible D gene TRBD1, 6 bases. V was cut by 6 bases and J by 5 bases, with 14 bases left in between. CDR3 length: 14 residues. Germline V CDR1 and CDR2: ENHRY, SYGVKD.

This clonotype was observed a few times. The chain joins TRBV2 to TRBJ2-2, with D perhaps matching TRBD1 (7 bases). In germline, CDR1 is SNHLY, CDR2 FYNNEI. CDR3 length: 16 residues. V lost 7 bases, J lost 6 bases, and 21 bases lay in between. CDR3 sequence reads: CASTTGQGGNAGELFF. CDR3 coding DNA: TGTGCCAGCACCACCGGGCAGGGGGGTAACGCCGGGGAGCTGTTTTTT.

This clonotype was seen repeatedly, ten times or more. CDR3 nucleotides: TGTGCCAGCAGCTTAGGCAGGGGCATCACTGAAGCTTTCTTT. Translated, it gives CASSLGRGITEAFF. The rearrangement joins TRBV7-9 to TRBJ1-1; maybe TRBD1 (6 bases). Looked up from germline, CDR1 is SEHNR and CDR2 is FQNEAQ (reference sequence). The CDR3 spans 14 residues. Trimming took 1 base from V and 4 from J, leaving 10 bases between them.

This clonotype was counted ten times or more. This chain uses TRBV6-1 with TRBJ2-5, with D maybe TRBD2 (5 bases). The germline gives CDR1 MNHNS, CDR2 SASEGT. The V and J ends lost 5 bases and 5 bases respectively, with 18 bases between them. The CDR3 extends over 15 amino acids. The CDR3 here is CASSFTGMVRETQYF. The CDR3 region has the DNA TGTGCCAGCAGTTTCACCGGGATGGTTAGGGAGACCCAGTACTTC.

The chain joins TRBV5-6 to TRBJ2-1; D is unclear. CDR1 is SGHDT and CDR2 is YYEEEE in the germline V gene. V lost 0 bases, J lost 12 bases, and 13 bases lay in between. CDR3 length equals 13 residues. In DNA, the CDR3 is TGTGCCAGCAGCTTGGGTCTCGCCAACCCGCAGTTCTTC. This gives the protein CASSLGLANPQFF.

In its sample, this clonotype was seen a few times. The chain carries TRBV19 and TRBJ2-1, with 10 bases fitting TRBD2. The V and J ends lost 3 bases and 4 bases, in that order; junction bases with no gene match: 3. The CDR3 loop spans 15 amino acids. From germline, CDR1 is LNHDA and CDR2 SQIVND (reference sequence). The CDR3 region is CASSITSGAYNEQFF. The DNA of the CDR3 is TGTGCCAGTAGTATCACTAGCGGGGCTTACAATGAGCAGTTCTTC.

The table lists this clonotype with a count of one. CDR3 sequence (DNA): TGTGCCAGCAGCTTACCGCCGAATAGCAATCAGCCCCAGCATTTT. Translated, it gives CASSLPPNSNQPQHF. The rearrangement uses TRBV7-3 and TRBJ1-5, with D uncertain. V lost 2 bases, J lost 0 bases, and 8 bases lay in between. CDR1 is SGHTA, CDR2 FQGTGA, per germline. CDR3 length: 15 amino acids.

This clonotype was recorded a few times. The rearrangement uses TRBV6-1 and TRBJ1-2; 7 bases match TRBD1. The V gene's germline CDR1 is MNHNS and CDR2 SASEGT. With 6 bases clipped from V and 5 bases from J, the junction kept 15 bases outside the gene matches. This CDR3 comprises 16 residues. In DNA, the CDR3 is TGTGCCAGCAGGCCCCTTGCGAGGGACAGAATATATGGCTACACCTTC. Amino acids: CASRPLARDRIYGYTF.

This clonotype has ten or more counts. For the CDR3, the DNA is TGCAGTGCTATTTCGACAGTCGTAAACACCATATATTTT. The encoded protein is CSAISTVVNTIYF. This rearrangement joins TRBV20-1 to TRBJ1-3; TRBD1 is a possible D gene (5 bases). Germline V gives CDR1 DFQATT, CDR2 SNEGSKA (reference sequence). V was cut by 4 bases and J by 6 bases, with 13 bases left in between. This CDR3 is built from 13 residues.

V and J are TRBV5-5 and TRBJ2-5, with unresolved D. Germline V gene sequence: CDR1 SGHKS, CDR2 YYEKEE (reference sequence). The V gene lost 3 bases and the J gene lost 1 base, with 10 bases spanning the gap. The length of the CDR3 is 14 residues. The CDR3 nucleotides read TGTGCCAGCAGCTCCCGGGCGACCCAAGAGACCCAGTACTTC. Protein: CASSSRATQETQYF.

This clonotype occurred many times. The chain links TRBV6-1 to TRBJ1-1; D remains ambiguous. V gave up 0 bases and J gave up 2 bases, with 10 bases separating them. The CDR3 totals 15 residues. From germline, CDR1 is MNHNS and CDR2 SASEGT. In DNA, the CDR3 is TGTGCCAGCAGTGAAGCAAGATTGTTAAACACTGAAGCTTTCTTT. This codes for CASSEARLLNTEAFF.